The rows below give T cell receptor beta chains drawn from one sample of a study of blood T cell repertoires in COVID-19. Clones were sequenced by immunoSEQ multiplex PCR, and TCRdb holds only the in-frame ones, with some missing. The sample includes 180,000 or so clones, roughly 76% of them seen just once. Source material: peripheral blood. The source is a woman aged 45-59 years with active or convalescent COVID-19. The CDR3 runs from the conserved cysteine through the conserved F or W. The order of the fields is clone size, V gene, CDR3 length, D gene, J gene, CDR3 DNA, CDR3 protein. The D gene is left open where the match is weak. Some rows have no size entry. The others give once, few or many, or a class for an expanded clone.

abundance: -
v_gene: TRBV19
len: 12
d_gene: TRBD1
j_gene: TRBJ1-6
CDR3nt: TGTGCCAGGGACAGGGACAATTCACCCCTCCACTTT
CDR3aa: CARDRDNSPLHF

abundance: -
v_gene: TRBV14
len: 17
d_gene: -
j_gene: TRBJ1-2
CDR3nt: TGTGCCAGCAGCCAAGACGTTAGGTTACAGGGCCCAGGGGGCTACACCTTC
CDR3aa: CASSQDVRLQGPGGYTF

abundance: -
v_gene: TRBV11-2
len: 16
d_gene: TRBD1
j_gene: TRBJ1-5
CDR3nt: TGTGCCAGCAGCTTAGCGGGGGGACAGGGCAATCAGCCCCAGCATTTT
CDR3aa: CASSLAGGQGNQPQHF

abundance: -
v_gene: TRBV28
len: 16
d_gene: TRBD2
j_gene: TRBJ2-7
CDR3nt: TGTGCCAGCGGCGGGGGGCTGACCCTAATAGGCTACGAGCAGTACTTC
CDR3aa: CASGGGLTLIGYEQYF

abundance: -
v_gene: TRBV18
len: 17
d_gene: -
j_gene: TRBJ1-5
CDR3nt: TGTGCCAGCTCACCAGGAGGGTCGCTCTATAGCAATCAGCCCCAGCATTTT
CDR3aa: CASSPGGSLYSNQPQHF

abundance: -
v_gene: TRBV14
len: 16
d_gene: -
j_gene: TRBJ2-5
CDR3nt: TGTGCCAGCAGCCAAGTTTTCGGCGGATTCCAAGAGACCCAGTACTTC
CDR3aa: CASSQVFGGFQETQYF

abundance: -
v_gene: TRBV7-9
len: 15
d_gene: TRBD2
j_gene: TRBJ2-5
CDR3nt: TGTGCCAGCAGTCACGCGCTAGCGGGGGAGGAGACCCAGTACTTC
CDR3aa: CASSHALAGEETQYF

abundance: -
v_gene: TRBV4-2
len: 15
d_gene: -
j_gene: TRBJ2-3
CDR3nt: TGTGCCAGCAGCCCCCGGGACACTAGCACAGATACGCAGTATTTT
CDR3aa: CASSPRDTSTDTQYF

abundance: -
v_gene: TRBV25-1
len: 15
d_gene: TRBD1
j_gene: TRBJ2-2
CDR3nt: TGTGCCAGCAGTGGTGGACAGGTGAACACCGGGGAGCTGTTTTTT
CDR3aa: CASSGGQVNTGELFF

abundance: -
v_gene: TRBV6-2/TRBV6-3
len: 14
d_gene: TRBD1
j_gene: TRBJ1-4
CDR3nt: TGTGCCAGCAGTTACTTCAGGGGGGAAGAAAAACTGTTTTTT
CDR3aa: CASSYFRGEEKLFF

abundance: -
v_gene: TRBV5-3
len: 16
d_gene: TRBD2
j_gene: TRBJ2-7
CDR3nt: TGTGCCAGAAGATTGGGGGCGGGGGGGCCCCCCTACGAGCAGTACTTC
CDR3aa: CARRLGAGGPPYEQYF

abundance: -
v_gene: TRBV4-2
len: 16
d_gene: -
j_gene: TRBJ2-2
CDR3nt: TGTGCCAGCAGCCCCCCCGGGTTCGCGAACACCGGGGAGCTGTTTTTT
CDR3aa: CASSPPGFANTGELFF

abundance: -
v_gene: TRBV14
len: 16
d_gene: -
j_gene: TRBJ1-4
CDR3nt: TGTGCCAGCAGCCCCAACAGGGTCCGGGCTAATGAAAAACTGTTTTTT
CDR3aa: CASSPNRVRANEKLFF

abundance: few
v_gene: TRBV4-1
len: 16
d_gene: TRBD1
j_gene: TRBJ1-5
CDR3nt: TGCGCCAGCAGCCAACCCGGGACAGGGAAGGATCAGCCCCAGCATTTT
CDR3aa: CASSQPGTGKDQPQHF

abundance: -
v_gene: TRBV24-1
len: 18
d_gene: TRBD2
j_gene: TRBJ2-2
CDR3nt: TGTGCCACCAGTGATGGGACTAGCGGGAGGTCGCGGACTGGGGAGCTGTTTTTT
CDR3aa: CATSDGTSGRSRTGELFF

abundance: -
v_gene: TRBV7-2
len: 14
d_gene: -
j_gene: TRBJ2-5
CDR3nt: TGTGCCAGCAGCTTAGGGGGGCGCGGGGAGACCCAGTACTTC
CDR3aa: CASSLGGRGETQYF

abundance: once
v_gene: TRBV2
len: 16
d_gene: -
j_gene: TRBJ2-6
CDR3nt: TGTGCCAGCAGTGACGAGGAAGCGAGAGGGGCCAACGTCCTGACTTTC
CDR3aa: CASSDEEARGANVLTF

abundance: -
v_gene: TRBV6-5
len: 15
d_gene: -
j_gene: TRBJ2-6
CDR3nt: TGTGCCAGCAGGCCCAGGGCTTCTGGGGCCAACGTCCTGACTTTC
CDR3aa: CASRPRASGANVLTF

abundance: -
v_gene: TRBV15
len: 16
d_gene: -
j_gene: TRBJ2-7
CDR3nt: TGTGCCACCAGCGAAGACGGTAGCGTAAAGGAAGGCGAGCAGTACTTC
CDR3aa: CATSEDGSVKEGEQYF

abundance: few
v_gene: TRBV25-1
len: 15
d_gene: -
j_gene: TRBJ1-1
CDR3nt: TGTGCCAGCAGTGATACTCGAGGCCTGAACACTGAAGCTTTCTTT
CDR3aa: CASSDTRGLNTEAFF

abundance: -
v_gene: TRBV19
len: 13
d_gene: -
j_gene: TRBJ1-2
CDR3nt: TGTGCCAGTAGGGTTGAGAACAGCTATGGCTACACCTTC
CDR3aa: CASRVENSYGYTF

abundance: -
v_gene: TRBV7-7
len: 15
d_gene: -
j_gene: TRBJ2-1
CDR3nt: TGTGCTAGCAGCTTAGACGGGACTTATTACAATGAGCAGTTCTTC
CDR3aa: CASSLDGTYYNEQFF

abundance: -
v_gene: TRBV30
len: 15
d_gene: TRBD2
j_gene: TRBJ2-1
CDR3nt: TGTGCCTGGAGTGTTTTAGCGGGGGGGCTGGATGAGCAGTTCTTC
CDR3aa: CAWSVLAGGLDEQFF

abundance: -
v_gene: TRBV4-1
len: 13
d_gene: -
j_gene: TRBJ2-7
CDR3nt: TGCGCCAGCAGCCAAGGGACAACCTACGAGCAGTACTTC
CDR3aa: CASSQGTTYEQYF

abundance: -
v_gene: TRBV13
len: 13
d_gene: -
j_gene: TRBJ2-2
CDR3nt: TGTGCCAGCAGCTTCGAGAGGACCGGGGAGCTGTTTTTT
CDR3aa: CASSFERTGELFF

abundance: -
v_gene: TRBV12-3/TRBV12-4
len: 13
d_gene: -
j_gene: TRBJ2-1
CDR3nt: TGTGCCAGCAGTCCCCTCGAGCGAACTGAGCAGTTCTTC
CDR3aa: CASSPLERTEQFF

abundance: -
v_gene: TRBV24-1
len: 13
d_gene: TRBD1
j_gene: TRBJ1-2
CDR3nt: TGTGCCACCAGCAGGGGGTCCAACTATGGCTACACCTTC
CDR3aa: CATSRGSNYGYTF

abundance: -
v_gene: TRBV19
len: 14
d_gene: TRBD1
j_gene: TRBJ1-1
CDR3nt: TGTGCCAGTACCCAAGGACAGGGGGCGACTGAAGCTTTCTTT
CDR3aa: CASTQGQGATEAFF

abundance: -
v_gene: TRBV28
len: 15
d_gene: TRBD1
j_gene: TRBJ2-7
CDR3nt: TGTGCCAGCAGTTCACGGACAGGGAATCGCTACGAGCAGTACTTC
CDR3aa: CASSSRTGNRYEQYF

abundance: -
v_gene: TRBV5-5
len: 14
d_gene: TRBD2
j_gene: TRBJ2-7
CDR3nt: TGTGCCAGCAGCTTAGGACTAGCTGGGGGGGAGCAGTACTTC
CDR3aa: CASSLGLAGGEQYF

abundance: -
v_gene: TRBV21-1
len: 19
d_gene: -
j_gene: TRBJ1-3
CDR3nt: TGTGCCAGCAGCAAAAAGGGGGGTGGACAGGGATACTCTGGAAACACCATATATTTT
CDR3aa: CASSKKGGGQGYSGNTIYF

abundance: -
v_gene: TRBV6-1
len: 14
d_gene: -
j_gene: TRBJ1-3
CDR3nt: TGTGCCAGCAGTGAAGGCGGGACCGGAAACACCATATATTTT
CDR3aa: CASSEGGTGNTIYF

abundance: -
v_gene: TRBV7-8
len: 17
d_gene: TRBD2
j_gene: TRBJ2-3
CDR3nt: TGTGCCAGCAGCTTCCTTAGCGGGGGGCCCACCGGGAATACGCAGTATTTT
CDR3aa: CASSFLSGGPTGNTQYF

abundance: few
v_gene: TRBV6-1
len: 14
d_gene: -
j_gene: TRBJ1-4
CDR3nt: TGTGCCAGCAGTGAACGCGGTCCCCAGGAAAAACTGTTTTTT
CDR3aa: CASSERGPQEKLFF

abundance: -
v_gene: TRBV7-2
len: 16
d_gene: TRBD1
j_gene: TRBJ1-1
CDR3nt: TGTGCCAGCAGCTTAGGGGGTACAGGGGGCGCGACTGAAGCTTTCTTT
CDR3aa: CASSLGGTGGATEAFF

abundance: -
v_gene: TRBV30
len: 17
d_gene: TRBD1
j_gene: TRBJ1-5
CDR3nt: TGTGCCTGGAGTCGGACAGGGAACGGACCTGAGGGTCAGCCCCAGCATTTT
CDR3aa: CAWSRTGNGPEGQPQHF

abundance: -
v_gene: TRBV6-6
len: 14
d_gene: -
j_gene: TRBJ2-1
CDR3nt: TGTGCCAGCAGTTACCCCAGTCAGGAGGGTGAGCAGTTCTTC
CDR3aa: CASSYPSQEGEQFF

abundance: -
v_gene: TRBV2
len: 14
d_gene: -
j_gene: TRBJ1-3
CDR3nt: TGTGCCAGCAGTGTAGACCAGGGGGGAAACACCATATATTTT
CDR3aa: CASSVDQGGNTIYF

abundance: -
v_gene: TRBV28
len: 15
d_gene: -
j_gene: TRBJ1-5
CDR3nt: TGTGCCAGCCAGGTTGGCGGGGGGGGCAATCAGCCCCAGCATTTT
CDR3aa: CASQVGGGGNQPQHF

abundance: -
v_gene: TRBV19
len: 12
d_gene: -
j_gene: TRBJ1-2
CDR3nt: TGTGCCAGTAGTACGGACACCTATGGCTACACCTTC
CDR3aa: CASSTDTYGYTF

abundance: -
v_gene: TRBV27
len: 13
d_gene: -
j_gene: TRBJ2-2
CDR3nt: TGTGCCAGCGGCAATTGGAACACCGGGGAGCTGTTTTTT
CDR3aa: CASGNWNTGELFF

abundance: -
v_gene: TRBV2
len: 14
d_gene: TRBD1
j_gene: TRBJ2-4
CDR3nt: TGTGCCAGCAGTTGGGACAGTGGGGCGACTCTCCCGTACTTC
CDR3aa: CASSWDSGATLPYF

abundance: -
v_gene: TRBV18
len: 15
d_gene: -
j_gene: TRBJ1-1
CDR3nt: TGTGCCAGCTCATTACTCAGGGGCGAGAACACTGAAGCTTTCTTT
CDR3aa: CASSLLRGENTEAFF

abundance: many
v_gene: TRBV12-3/TRBV12-4
len: 12
d_gene: -
j_gene: TRBJ1-5
CDR3nt: TGTGCCAGCAGATTACTTGATCAGCCCCAGCATTTT
CDR3aa: CASRLLDQPQHF

abundance: -
v_gene: TRBV29-1
len: 15
d_gene: -
j_gene: TRBJ2-2
CDR3nt: TGCAGCGTTGAAATATGGGGCGCCTACACCGGGGAGCTGTTTTTT
CDR3aa: CSVEIWGAYTGELFF

abundance: -
v_gene: TRBV6-5
len: 11
d_gene: -
j_gene: TRBJ2-1
CDR3nt: TGTGCCAGCAGTTTTAACAATGAGCAGTTCTTC
CDR3aa: CASSFNNEQFF

abundance: -
v_gene: TRBV5-1
len: 14
d_gene: TRBD1
j_gene: TRBJ2-3
CDR3nt: TGCGCCAGCTATCCGGACAGGGACACAGATACGCAGTATTTT
CDR3aa: CASYPDRDTDTQYF

abundance: -
v_gene: TRBV6-4
len: 14
d_gene: -
j_gene: TRBJ1-2
CDR3nt: TGTGCCAGCAGTGCAACCGCCAGGAACTATGGCTACACCTTC
CDR3aa: CASSATARNYGYTF

abundance: few
v_gene: TRBV19
len: 15
d_gene: TRBD1
j_gene: TRBJ2-7
CDR3nt: TGTGCCAGTAGTCCAGGACAGGGGTTCCTCTACGAGCAGTACTTC
CDR3aa: CASSPGQGFLYEQYF

abundance: -
v_gene: TRBV19
len: 15
d_gene: TRBD1
j_gene: TRBJ1-5
CDR3nt: TGTGCCAGTAGTGGCAGGGGGAACTTCAATCAGCCCCAGCATTTT
CDR3aa: CASSGRGNFNQPQHF